A selection of T cell receptor beta chains follows, all from one sample in a study of B cell selection in AIRE deficiency. Sequencing was performed with immunoSEQ multiplex PCR; in TCRdb, only in-frame clones are kept and a portion is missing. The sample lists over 20,000 clones, 85% to 95% occurring once. Material: CD4+CD25+ Tregs sorted from PBMCs. Source of these receptors: a human donor in good health. Both conserved end residues are part of each CDR3. The D gene is left open where the match is weak. Clone size is given for some rows only: seen once, a few or many times, or a class if the clone is expanded.

j_call: TRBJ2-3
d_call: TRBD1
v_call: TRBV5-4
clone_size: -
cdr3_aa: CASSSDRYTDTQYF
cdr3_nt: TGTGCCAGCAGTTCGGACAGGTACACAGATACGCAGTATTTT

j_call: TRBJ1-1
d_call: TRBD1
v_call: TRBV6-1
clone_size: -
cdr3_aa: CASSEIRGTEAFF
cdr3_nt: TGTGCCAGCAGTGAAATCAGGGGGACTGAAGCTTTCTTT

j_call: TRBJ2-7
d_call: -
v_call: TRBV2
clone_size: once
cdr3_aa: CASSKDFWVPHF
cdr3_nt: TGTGCCAGCAGTAAGGACTTCTGGGTTCCTCACTTC

j_call: TRBJ2-7
d_call: -
v_call: TRBV6-1
clone_size: -
cdr3_aa: CASSWTVFEDEQYF
cdr3_nt: TGTGCCAGCAGTTGGACAGTTTTTGAGGACGAGCAGTACTTC

j_call: TRBJ2-5
d_call: -
v_call: TRBV4-2
clone_size: -
cdr3_aa: CASSQFRAGETQYF
cdr3_nt: TGTGCCAGCAGCCAATTCAGGGCCGGAGAGACCCAGTACTTC

j_call: TRBJ2-1
d_call: TRBD2
v_call: TRBV5-4
clone_size: -
cdr3_aa: CASSLFYASGGLNNEQFF
cdr3_nt: TGTGCCAGCAGCCTGTTTTATGCTAGCGGGGGCCTAAACAATGAGCAGTTCTTC

j_call: TRBJ2-5
d_call: -
v_call: TRBV9
clone_size: -
cdr3_aa: CASSVGVWETQYF
cdr3_nt: TGTGCCAGCAGCGTAGGGGTTTGGGAGACCCAGTACTTC

j_call: TRBJ2-7
d_call: -
v_call: TRBV21-1
clone_size: -
cdr3_aa: CASSKVRVSYEQYF
cdr3_nt: TGTGCCAGCAGCAAAGTAAGGGTCTCCTACGAGCAGTACTTC

j_call: TRBJ2-7
d_call: -
v_call: TRBV18
clone_size: once
cdr3_aa: CASSDDRSYEQYF
cdr3_nt: TGTGCCAGCTCAGATGACAGATCCTACGAGCAGTACTTC

j_call: TRBJ2-5
d_call: TRBD2
v_call: TRBV6-1
clone_size: -
cdr3_aa: CASSEGTSGRGYQETQYF
cdr3_nt: TGTGCCAGCAGTGAAGGGACTAGCGGGAGGGGGTACCAAGAGACCCAGTACTTC

j_call: TRBJ1-4
d_call: -
v_call: TRBV20-1
clone_size: -
cdr3_aa: CSARGVEKLFF
cdr3_nt: TGCAGTGCTAGAGGGGTAGAAAAACTGTTTTTT

j_call: TRBJ2-7
d_call: -
v_call: TRBV7-8
clone_size: -
cdr3_aa: CASRPRPSAGSPYEQYF
cdr3_nt: TGTGCCAGCAGGCCTCGGCCATCGGCAGGTTCTCCCTACGAGCAGTACTTC

j_call: TRBJ1-4
d_call: -
v_call: TRBV6-5
clone_size: -
cdr3_aa: CASGTPGGKLFF
cdr3_nt: TGTGCCAGTGGGACCCCCGGAGGAAAACTGTTTTTT

j_call: TRBJ1-2
d_call: -
v_call: TRBV6-5
clone_size: -
cdr3_aa: CASSWEGTYGYTF
cdr3_nt: TGTGCCAGCAGTTGGGAAGGTACCTATGGCTACACCTTC

j_call: TRBJ2-2
d_call: -
v_call: TRBV5-1
clone_size: -
cdr3_aa: CASSVGRETGELFF
cdr3_nt: TGCGCCAGCAGCGTGGGCAGGGAGACCGGGGAGCTGTTTTTT

j_call: TRBJ2-2
d_call: -
v_call: TRBV7-8
clone_size: -
cdr3_aa: CASSLATGELFF
cdr3_nt: TGTGCCAGCAGCTTAGCAACCGGGGAGCTGTTTTTT